The rows below give T cell receptor beta chains drawn from one sample of a study of spatial heterogeneity in lung cancer. TCRdb itself ran the 5' RACE reads through MiXCR, one entry per CDR3 protein. The data show about 2,000 distinct CDR3 sequences, about 9.8% seen once. The input for sequencing was lung tumor tissue, taken at surgery. Receptors were obtained from a female donor with early-stage non-small cell lung cancer. CDR3s include the opening cysteine and the closing phenylalanine or tryptophan. The D gene is left open where the match is weak. Expanded clones are given a class, and other clones once, few, many or no size at all.

TRBJ2-5 | 14 | large | TRBV5-1 | TRBD1 | CASSLEPGGETQYF | TGCGCCAGCAGCTTGGAACCAGGGGGAGAGACCCAGTACTTC
TRBJ2-2 | 14 | medium-sized | TRBV20-1 | - | CSAAMGVATGELFF | TGCAGTGCTGCGATGGGGGTGGCCACCGGGGAGCTGTTTTTT
TRBJ2-1 | 17 | medium-sized | TRBV9 | TRBD1 | CASSSPRPTGSYNEQFF | TGTGCCAGCAGCTCTCCCCGCCCGACAGGGTCCTACAATGAGCAGTTCTTC
TRBJ1-1 | 14 | - | TRBV6-1 | TRBD1 | CASSKNRGDTEAFF | TGTGCCAGCAGCAAGAACAGGGGCGACACTGAAGCTTTCTTT
TRBJ2-5 | 16 | medium-sized | TRBV7-9 | TRBD2 | CASSHRGRGRGETQYF | TGTGCCAGCAGCCACCGAGGACGCGGGAGGGGTGAGACCCAGTACTTC
TRBJ2-3 | 14 | - | TRBV5-1 | TRBD2 | CASSSGLATDTQYF | TGCGCCAGCAGCTCGGGACTAGCCACAGATACGCAGTATTTT
TRBJ2-3 | 14 | medium-sized | TRBV5-4 | - | CASSLMLGTDTQYF | TGTGCCAGCAGCTTGATGTTGGGAACAGATACGCAGTATTTT
TRBJ1-3 | 16 | medium-sized | TRBV30 | - | CAWRGARGRVSNTIYF | TGCGCCTGGAGGGGGGCAAGGGGACGGGTGTCGAACACCATATATTTT
TRBJ2-6 | 15 | medium-sized | TRBV6-2/TRBV6-3 | - | CASSKYSSGANVLTF | TGTGCCAGCAGTAAATACTCGTCCGGGGCCAACGTCCTGACTTTC
TRBJ1-4 | 16 | - | TRBV6-1 | TRBD1 | CASSDRRQGKNEKLFF | TGTGCCAGCAGTGACCGTAGACAGGGCAAAAATGAAAAACTGTTTTTT
TRBJ2-7 | 14 | medium-sized | TRBV5-8 | - | CASSLTQISYEQYF | TGTGCCAGCAGCTTAACCCAGATCTCCTACGAGCAGTACTTC
TRBJ2-3 | 13 | medium-sized | TRBV6-6 | - | CASSYIQRDTQYF | TGTGCCAGCAGTTACATCCAACGCGATACGCAGTATTTT
TRBJ2-1 | 16 | medium-sized | TRBV7-2 | - | CASSPPGLYGAAEQFF | TGTGCCAGCAGCCCCCCGGGACTCTACGGGGCGGCTGAGCAGTTCTTC
TRBJ2-4 | 21 | medium-sized | TRBV6-8 | TRBD1 | CASSYSRSDRGPELAKNIQYF | TGTGCCAGCAGTTACTCGAGATCGGACAGGGGCCCTGAGCTAGCCAAAAACATTCAGTACTTC
TRBJ1-1 | 13 | medium-sized | TRBV10-3 | - | CAIRSRGESEAFF | TGTGCCATCAGGTCGAGGGGGGAGTCTGAAGCTTTCTTT
TRBJ1-6 | 16 | medium-sized | TRBV6-1 | - | CASTGGYRVANSPLHF | TGTGCCAGCACTGGGGGCTACAGGGTCGCTAATTCACCCCTCCACTTT
TRBJ2-3 | 15 | medium-sized | TRBV5-1 | - | CASKFLRGKTDTQYF | TGCGCCAGCAAGTTCCTTCGGGGAAAAACAGATACGCAGTATTTT
TRBJ1-1 | 13 | - | TRBV12-3/TRBV12-4 | - | CASSLDRSGGAFF | TGTGCCAGCAGTTTAGACCGGTCCGGCGGAGCTTTCTTT
TRBJ2-1 | 13 | large | TRBV30 | - | CAWTPWSGNEQFF | TGTGCCTGGACCCCCTGGTCGGGCAATGAGCAGTTCTTC
TRBJ1-2 | 15 | medium-sized | TRBV6-1 | - | CASTLRTALNYGYTF | TGTGCCAGCACTCTGAGGACAGCCCTTAACTATGGCTACACCTTC
TRBJ1-3 | 14 | medium-sized | TRBV7-2 | TRBD1 | CASSRTGKGNTIYF | TGTGCCAGCAGCCGGACAGGGAAGGGAAACACCATATATTTT
TRBJ2-3 | 15 | - | TRBV20-1 | - | CSASPIGIYTDTQYF | TGCAGTGCTAGTCCAATCGGGATATACACAGATACGCAGTATTTT
TRBJ1-1 | 13 | medium-sized | TRBV6-1 | - | CASSHGQNTEAFF | TGTGCCAGCAGTCACGGGCAAAACACTGAAGCTTTCTTT
TRBJ1-2 | 15 | medium-sized | TRBV7-2 | TRBD1 | CASSSVGQGAGGYTF | TGTGCCAGCAGCTCAGTGGGACAGGGGGCAGGTGGCTACACCTTC
TRBJ1-2 | 14 | medium-sized | TRBV2 | TRBD1 | CASRDGQGPYGYTF | TGTGCCAGCAGGGACGGACAGGGGCCCTATGGCTACACCTTC
TRBJ2-5 | 15 | medium-sized | TRBV20-1 | TRBD2 | CSARDFSGSRETQYF | TGCAGTGCTAGAGATTTTAGCGGGAGTAGGGAGACCCAGTACTTC
TRBJ2-3 | 17 | large | TRBV7-3 | - | CASSRLAGGPDRDTQYF | TGTGCCAGCAGCCGGTTGGCGGGCGGCCCAGACAGGGATACGCAGTATTTT
TRBJ2-1 | 15 | medium-sized | TRBV18 | TRBD2 | CASSPPGTSYNEQFF | TGTGCCAGCTCACCACCCGGGACTAGCTACAATGAGCAGTTCTTC
TRBJ1-1 | 13 | medium-sized | TRBV29-1 | TRBD1 | CSVVHQGGTEAFF | TGCAGCGTTGTCCACCAGGGGGGCACTGAAGCTTTCTTT
TRBJ1-2 | 12 | - | TRBV12-3/TRBV12-4 | - | CASSFRMNGYTF | TGTGCCAGCAGTTTTAGGATGAATGGCTACACCTTC
TRBJ2-3 | 16 | medium-sized | TRBV30 | TRBD2 | CAWSVLGLAGGDTQYF | TGTGCCTGGAGTGTACTTGGACTAGCGGGAGGAGATACGCAGTATTTT
TRBJ2-3 | 14 | medium-sized | TRBV6-5 | - | CASSTSGHKDTQYF | -
TRBJ2-7 | 12 | - | TRBV5-1 | - | CASSLEGYEQYF | TGCGCCAGCAGCTTGGAGGGGTACGAGCAGTACTTC
TRBJ2-3 | 15 | large | TRBV9 | - | CASSVGWGRSDTQYF | TGTGCCAGCAGCGTAGGTTGGGGGCGGTCAGATACGCAGTATTTT
TRBJ1-4 | 14 | few | TRBV6-1 | TRBD1 | CASSGQLQGLELFF | TGTGCCAGCAGTGGGCAGCTACAGGGGTTGGAACTGTTTTTT
TRBJ2-7 | 14 | medium-sized | TRBV10-3 | TRBD2 | CAISPGGSSYEQYF | TGTGCCATCAGCCCGGGGGGGAGCTCCTACGAGCAGTACTTC
TRBJ2-3 | 15 | few | TRBV4-1 | - | CASSQAGIRTDTQYF | TGCGCCAGCAGCCAAGCGGGCATTCGCACAGATACGCAGTATTTT
TRBJ2-7 | 12 | few | TRBV3-1 | - | CASSISGGFVYF | TGTGCCAGCAGTATCTCAGGAGGGTTTGTGTACTTC
TRBJ1-2 | 12 | medium-sized | TRBV20-1 | TRBD1 | CSSRRQGYGYTF | TGCAGTTCTAGACGACAGGGGTATGGCTACACCTTC
TRBJ2-7 | 15 | medium-sized | TRBV6-7 | - | CASRRDGHRYYEQYF | TGTGCCAGCAGAAGGGATGGTCATCGCTACTACGAGCAGTACTTC